The 10 T cell receptor beta chains below come from one sample, sequenced in a study of T-cell reconstitution after alpha-beta-depleted transplantation in children (dated by TCRdb to the mid-2010s). In the paper's terms, the treatment or condition label means: allogeneic hematopoietic cell transplantation with graft depleted of TCRalphabeta T cells and CD19 B cells. Libraries were constructed by PCR. The sequencing machine was an Illumina HiSeq 2500. TCR library preparation used molecular barcoding, with unique molecular identifiers applied to normalize quantification of the TCRbeta repertoire. The public reads were quality trimmed at Q25 with fastp and then assembled into clones with MiXCR by TCRdb, keeping productive beta chains. Rows with a matching CDR3 protein are joined into one entry that keeps the most common DNA and genes. This sample holds about 250,000 distinct CDR3 sequences; about 24% were observed only once. About 5% of the sample goes to the ten largest clones.

The sample consisted of PBMCs, mostly from graft donor cells, taken 360 days after TCRalphabeta/CD19-depleted stem cell transplant. These receptor sequences come from a female patient aged 2 to 10 who had a stem cell transplant for congenital amegakaryocytic thrombocytopenia, so the T cells may come from the graft donor.

J is TRBJ2-1 and V is TRBV7-8, with 8 bases that match TRBD1. J was trimmed by 8 bases and V by 4 bases; bases with no gene match: 19. Looked up from germline, CDR1 is SGHVS and CDR2 is FQNEAQ. The CDR3 is made up of 18 amino acids. The CDR3 coding sequence is TGTGCCAGCAGCTCCCACGACAGGGGCCGTCTACTAGGCGATGAGCAGTTCTTC. Translation gives CASSSHDRGRLLGDEQFF. The full variable domain, its missing parts supplied by reference TRBV7-8 and TRBJ2-1, is GAGVSQSPRYKVAKRGQDVALRCDPISGHVSLFWYQQALGQGPEFLTYFQNEAQLDKSGLPSDRFFAERPEGSVSTLKIQRTQQEDSAVYLCASSSHDRGRLLGDEQFFGPGTRLTVL.

This chain uses TRBV10-3 with TRBJ2-5; 9 positions match TRBD1. This CDR3 spans 16 amino acids. CDR1 and CDR2 from the germline V gene are ENHRY and SYGVKD. V was pared by 4 bases and J by 4 bases, with 10 bases of the junction left unmatched. CDR3 nucleotide sequence: TGTGCCATCAGTGGCCGGGGACAGGGATATTCAGAGACCCAGTACTTC. Protein product: CAISGRGQGYSETQYF.

In its sample, this clonotype was seen a few times. J is TRBJ1-1 and V is TRBV6-5, with 8 bases fitting TRBD1. Germline lookup yields CDR1 MNHEY and CDR2 SVGAGI. The J segment lost 8 bases and the V segment lost 6 bases, leaving 8 bases of the junction unmatched. The CDR3 sequence is 13 residues long. The CDR3 DNA reads TGTGCCAGCAGCTACAGGGGGGCGGGGGAAGCTTTCTTT. Translation gives CASSYRGAGEAFF.

The V call is TRBV7-9, the J call TRBJ2-1; D is perhaps TRBD1 (6 bases). The CDR3 length is 13 residues. V shed 4 bases and J shed 9 bases, with 13 bases lying between them. Germline CDR1 reads SEHNR; CDR2 reads FQNEAQ (reference sequence). CDR3 protein: CASSSLGGSEQFF. For the CDR3, the DNA is TGTGCCAGCAGCTCCCTAGGGGGAAGTGAGCAGTTCTTC.

The chain has TRBV28 and TRBJ2-7; 10 bases are a match to TRBD1. J lost 4 bases, V lost 7 bases, and 4 bases had no gene match. Looked up from germline, CDR1 is MDHEN and CDR2 is SYDVKM. CDR3 size: 13 residues. The CDR3 loop is CASNGQGEYEQYF. CDR3 nucleotides: TGTGCCAGCAATGGACAGGGGGAATACGAGCAGTACTTC.

This clonotype came up many times. In nucleotides, the CDR3 is TGTGCCAGCAGGTCCGGGCTCTATGGCTACACCTTC. Protein sequence: CASRSGLYGYTF. The rearrangement joins TRBV28 to TRBJ1-2; no clear D. V dropped 6 bases and J dropped 4 bases, with 9 bases sitting between them. The length of the CDR3 is 12 residues. Germline V lookup: CDR1 MDHEN, CDR2 SYDVKM.

At least ten counts were recorded for this clonotype. The CDR3 nucleotides are TGTGCCATCAGTGAGTCGAGGCAGCGGGATGATGAGCAGTTCTTC. Amino acid sequence: CAISESRQRDDEQFF. The V gene is TRBV10-3, the J gene TRBJ2-1, with TRBD2 identical over 7 bases. CDR3 length equals 15 residues. Looked up from germline, CDR1 is ENHRY and CDR2 is SYGVKD. V lost 0 bases, J lost 8 bases, and 7 bases stayed unmatched.

This sequence joins TRBV11-2 and TRBJ2-1; 7 bases match TRBD2. The CDR3 totals 14 residues. CDR1 SGHAT and CDR2 FQNNGV come from the germline V gene. V dropped 3 bases and J dropped 4; count of bases not matched to a gene: 3. The CDR3 loop reads CASSFQRGYNEQFF. CDR3 DNA sequence: TGTGCCAGCAGCTTTCAGCGGGGTTACAATGAGCAGTTCTTC.

This chain's CDR3 is CATKETQYF. CDR3 nucleotide sequence: TGTGCCACCAAAGAGACCCAGTACTTC. V and J are TRBV15 and TRBJ2-5; D is undetermined. The germline V gene encodes CDR1 LNHNV and CDR2 YYDKDF (reference sequence). Trimming cost V 7 bases and J 3 bases, with 0 bases left between them. The CDR3 length is 9 residues.

The rearrangement uses TRBV29-1 and TRBJ2-4; TRBD1 matches 9 bases. This CDR3 has 14 amino acids. The germline V gene encodes CDR1 SQVTM and CDR2 ANQGSEA. Trimming at V came to 7 bases and at J to 3 bases, leaving 7 bases not matched to a gene. The CDR3 sequence is CSEAGQGIKNIQYF. The CDR3 nucleotides are TGCAGCGAAGCGGGACAGGGCATCAAAAACATTCAGTACTTC.